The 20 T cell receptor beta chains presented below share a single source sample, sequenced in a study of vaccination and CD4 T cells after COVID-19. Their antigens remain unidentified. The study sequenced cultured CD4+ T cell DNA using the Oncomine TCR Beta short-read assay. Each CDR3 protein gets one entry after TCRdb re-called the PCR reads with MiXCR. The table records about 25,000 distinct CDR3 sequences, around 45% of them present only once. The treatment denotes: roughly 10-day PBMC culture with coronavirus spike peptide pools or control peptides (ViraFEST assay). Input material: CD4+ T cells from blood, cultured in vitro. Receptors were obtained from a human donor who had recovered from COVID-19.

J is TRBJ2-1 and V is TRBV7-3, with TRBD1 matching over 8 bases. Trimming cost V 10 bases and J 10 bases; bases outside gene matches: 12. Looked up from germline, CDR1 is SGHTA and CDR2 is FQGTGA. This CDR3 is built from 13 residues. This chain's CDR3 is CANLGQAPREQFF. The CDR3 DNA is TGTGCCAACCTGGGACAGGCGCCCAGGGAGCAGTTCTTC.

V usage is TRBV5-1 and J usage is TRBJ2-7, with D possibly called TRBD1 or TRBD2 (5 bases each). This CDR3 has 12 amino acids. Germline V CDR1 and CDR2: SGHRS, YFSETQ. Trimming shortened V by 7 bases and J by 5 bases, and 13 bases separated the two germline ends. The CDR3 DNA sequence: TGCGCCAGCGGGACGGCGCGGGACGAGCAGTACTTC. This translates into CASGTARDEQYF.

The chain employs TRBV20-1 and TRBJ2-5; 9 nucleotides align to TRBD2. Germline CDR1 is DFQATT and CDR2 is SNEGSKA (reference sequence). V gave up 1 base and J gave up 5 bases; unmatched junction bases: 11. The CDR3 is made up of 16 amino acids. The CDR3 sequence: CSARVVAGVASETQYF. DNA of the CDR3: TGCAGTGCTAGAGTGGTAGCGGGAGTTGCGAGCGAGACCCAGTACTTC.

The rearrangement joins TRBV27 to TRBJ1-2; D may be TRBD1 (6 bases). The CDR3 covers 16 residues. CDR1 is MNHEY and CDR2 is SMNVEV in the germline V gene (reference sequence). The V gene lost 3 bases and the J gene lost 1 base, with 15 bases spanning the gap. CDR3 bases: TGTGCCAGCAGTTTGTTAGGGGGGCGGCTTAACTATGGCTACACCTTC. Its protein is CASSLLGGRLNYGYTF.

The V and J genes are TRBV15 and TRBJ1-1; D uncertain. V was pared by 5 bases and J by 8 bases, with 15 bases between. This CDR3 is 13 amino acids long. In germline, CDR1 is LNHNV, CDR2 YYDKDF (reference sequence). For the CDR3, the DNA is TGTGCCACCAGCGTAGGACTCGCTTGGGAAGCTTTCTTT. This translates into CATSVGLAWEAFF.

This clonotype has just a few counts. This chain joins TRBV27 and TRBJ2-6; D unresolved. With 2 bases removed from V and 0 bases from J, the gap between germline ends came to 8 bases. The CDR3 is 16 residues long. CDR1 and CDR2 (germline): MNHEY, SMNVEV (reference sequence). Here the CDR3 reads CASSLRQLSGANVLTF. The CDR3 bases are TGTGCCAGCAGTTTACGGCAGCTCTCTGGGGCCAACGTCCTGACTTTC. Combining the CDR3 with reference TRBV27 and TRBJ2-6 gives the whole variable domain EAQVTQNPRYLITVTGKKLTVTCSQNMNHEYMSWYRQDPGLGLRQIYYSMNVEVTDKGDVPEGYKVSRKEKRNFPLILESPSPNQTSLYFCASSLRQLSGANVLTFGAGSRLTVL.

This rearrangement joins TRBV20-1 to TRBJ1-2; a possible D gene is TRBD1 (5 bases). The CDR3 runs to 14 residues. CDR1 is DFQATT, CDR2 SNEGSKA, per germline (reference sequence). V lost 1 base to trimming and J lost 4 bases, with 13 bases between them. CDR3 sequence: CSARALGRFYGYTF. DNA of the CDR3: TGCAGTGCTAGAGCTTTGGGGCGGTTCTATGGCTACACCTTC.

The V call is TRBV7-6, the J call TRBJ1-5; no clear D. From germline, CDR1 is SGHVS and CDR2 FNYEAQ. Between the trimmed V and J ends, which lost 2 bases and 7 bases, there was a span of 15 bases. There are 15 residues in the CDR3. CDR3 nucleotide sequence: TGTGCCAGCAGCTTAAGGGCCGGGGATCCCCAGCCCCAGCATTTT. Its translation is CASSLRAGDPQPQHF.

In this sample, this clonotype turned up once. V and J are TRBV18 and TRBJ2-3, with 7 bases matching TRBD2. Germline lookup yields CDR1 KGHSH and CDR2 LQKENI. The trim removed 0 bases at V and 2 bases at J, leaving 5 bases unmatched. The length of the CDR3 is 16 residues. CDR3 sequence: CASSPPIGGTTDTQYF. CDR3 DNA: TGTGCCAGCTCACCACCTATCGGGGGGACCACAGATACGCAGTATTTT.

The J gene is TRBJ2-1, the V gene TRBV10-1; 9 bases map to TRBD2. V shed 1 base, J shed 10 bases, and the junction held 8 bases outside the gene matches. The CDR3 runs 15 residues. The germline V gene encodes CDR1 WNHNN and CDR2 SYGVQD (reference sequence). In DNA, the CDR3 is TGCGCCAGCAGTGAGTACGGCGGGAGGGCCTCCGAGCAGTTCTTC. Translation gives CASSEYGGRASEQFF.

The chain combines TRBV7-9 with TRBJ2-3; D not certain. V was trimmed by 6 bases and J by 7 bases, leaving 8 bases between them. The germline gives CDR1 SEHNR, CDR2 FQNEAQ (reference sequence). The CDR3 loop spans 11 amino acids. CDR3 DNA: TGTGCCAGCAGTACAGCGAATACGCAGTATTTT. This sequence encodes CASSTANTQYF.

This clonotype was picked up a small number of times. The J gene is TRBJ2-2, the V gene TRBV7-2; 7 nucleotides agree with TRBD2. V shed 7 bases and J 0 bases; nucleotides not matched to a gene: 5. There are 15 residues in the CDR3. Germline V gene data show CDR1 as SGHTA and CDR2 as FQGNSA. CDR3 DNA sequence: TGTGCCAGCACCCAGCGGGGAACGAACACCGGGGAGCTGTTTTTT. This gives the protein CASTQRGTNTGELFF.

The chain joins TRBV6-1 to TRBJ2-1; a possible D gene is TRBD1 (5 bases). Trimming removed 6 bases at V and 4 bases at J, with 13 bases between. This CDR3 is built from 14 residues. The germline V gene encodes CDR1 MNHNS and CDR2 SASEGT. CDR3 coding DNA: TGTGCCAGCAGCCCTTATACAGGATACAATGAGCAGTTCTTC. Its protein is CASSPYTGYNEQFF.

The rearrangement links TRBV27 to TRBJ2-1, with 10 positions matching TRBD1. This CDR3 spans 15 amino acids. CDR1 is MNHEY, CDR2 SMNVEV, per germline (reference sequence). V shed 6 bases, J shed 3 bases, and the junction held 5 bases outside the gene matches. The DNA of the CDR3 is TGTGCCAGCAGCCACCGGGACAGGGGCTACAATGAGCAGTTCTTC. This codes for CASSHRDRGYNEQFF.

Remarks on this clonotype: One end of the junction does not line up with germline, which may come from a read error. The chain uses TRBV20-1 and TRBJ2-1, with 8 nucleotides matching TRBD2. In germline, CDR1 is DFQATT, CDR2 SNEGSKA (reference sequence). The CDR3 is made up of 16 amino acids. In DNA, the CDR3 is TGTAGCACGGATGGACTAGCTGGGGTCTCCTACAATGAGCAGTTCTTC. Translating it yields CSTDGLAGVSYNEQFF.

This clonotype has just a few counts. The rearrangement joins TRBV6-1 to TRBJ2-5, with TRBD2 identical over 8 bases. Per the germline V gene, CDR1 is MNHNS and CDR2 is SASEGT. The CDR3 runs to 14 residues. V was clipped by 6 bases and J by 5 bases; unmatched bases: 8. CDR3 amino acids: CASRFGGAVETQYF. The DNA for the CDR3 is TGTGCCAGCAGGTTCGGGGGGGCAGTTGAGACCCAGTACTTC.

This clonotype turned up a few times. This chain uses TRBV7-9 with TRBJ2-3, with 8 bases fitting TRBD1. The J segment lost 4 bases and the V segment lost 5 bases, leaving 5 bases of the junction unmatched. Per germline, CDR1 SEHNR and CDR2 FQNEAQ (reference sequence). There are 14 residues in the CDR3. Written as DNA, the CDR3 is TGTGCCAGCAGCGACAGGGGCGCGGCAGATACGCAGTATTTT. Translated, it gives CASSDRGAADTQYF.

The CDR3 region has the DNA TGTGCCAGCAGTGAGAATAGCGGACAGGGCTACAATGAGCAGTTCTTC. Translation: CASSENSGQGYNEQFF. The chain links TRBV6-1 to TRBJ2-1; TRBD1 aligns across 8 bases. Germline V gene sequence: CDR1 MNHNS, CDR2 SASEGT. The CDR3 consists of 16 residues. With 3 bases clipped from V and 3 bases from J, the junction kept 7 bases outside the gene matches.

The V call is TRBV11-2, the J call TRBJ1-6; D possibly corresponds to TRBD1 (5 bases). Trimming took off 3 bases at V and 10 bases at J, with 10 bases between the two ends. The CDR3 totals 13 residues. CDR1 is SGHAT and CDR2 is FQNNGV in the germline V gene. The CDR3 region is CASSLQGRSPLHF. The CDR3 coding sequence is TGTGCCAGCAGCTTGCAGGGACGGTCACCCCTCCACTTT.

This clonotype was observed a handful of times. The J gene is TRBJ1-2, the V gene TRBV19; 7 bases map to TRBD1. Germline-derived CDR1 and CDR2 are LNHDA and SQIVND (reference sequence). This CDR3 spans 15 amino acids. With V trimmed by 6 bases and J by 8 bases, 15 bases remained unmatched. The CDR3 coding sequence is TGTGCCAGTAGGACAGGGCGGGGCGACGGTCGGGGCTACACCTTC. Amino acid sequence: CASRTGRGDGRGYTF.